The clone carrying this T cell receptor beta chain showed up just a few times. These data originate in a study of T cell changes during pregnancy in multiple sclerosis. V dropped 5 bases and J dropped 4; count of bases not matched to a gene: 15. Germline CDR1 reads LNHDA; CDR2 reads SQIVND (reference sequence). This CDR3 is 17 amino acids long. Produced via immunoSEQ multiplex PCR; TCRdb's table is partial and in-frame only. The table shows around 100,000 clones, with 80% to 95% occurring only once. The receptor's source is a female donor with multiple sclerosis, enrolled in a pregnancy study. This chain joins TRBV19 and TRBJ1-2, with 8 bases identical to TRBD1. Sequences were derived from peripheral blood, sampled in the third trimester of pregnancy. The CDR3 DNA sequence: TGTGCCAGTAGTGATCACACCCTGCCGGGACAGGCCTATGGCTACACCTTC. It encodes CASSDHTLPGQAYGYTF.